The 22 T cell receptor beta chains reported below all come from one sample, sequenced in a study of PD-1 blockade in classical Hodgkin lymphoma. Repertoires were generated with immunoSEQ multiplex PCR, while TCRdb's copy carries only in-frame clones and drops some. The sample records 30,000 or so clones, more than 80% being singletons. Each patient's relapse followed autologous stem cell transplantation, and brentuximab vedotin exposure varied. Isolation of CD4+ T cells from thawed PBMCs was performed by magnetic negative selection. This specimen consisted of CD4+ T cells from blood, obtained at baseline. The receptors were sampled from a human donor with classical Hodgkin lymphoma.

CDR3 bases: TGTGCCAGCCGGTGGGACAGAACGAACACTGAAGCTTTCTTT. Translating gives CASRWDRTNTEAFF. The chain carries TRBV6-5 and TRBJ1-1; 7 nucleotides line up with TRBD1. CDR3 length equals 14 residues. Germline CDR1 and CDR2: MNHEY and SVGAGI. V was clipped by 8 bases and J by 1 base; unmatched bases: 7.

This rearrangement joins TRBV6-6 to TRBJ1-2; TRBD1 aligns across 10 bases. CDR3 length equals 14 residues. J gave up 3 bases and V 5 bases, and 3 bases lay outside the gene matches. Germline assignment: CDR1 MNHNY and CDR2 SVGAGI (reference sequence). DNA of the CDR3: TGTGCCAGCAGTGGGACAGGGGAGGACTATGGCTACACCTTC. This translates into CASSGTGEDYGYTF.

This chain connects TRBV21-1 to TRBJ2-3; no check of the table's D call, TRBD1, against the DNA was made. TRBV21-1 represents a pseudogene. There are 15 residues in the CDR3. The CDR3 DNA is TGTGCCAGCAGCCAGGGGGGTTGGGGTACAGATACGCAGTATTTT. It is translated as CASSQGGWGTDTQYF.

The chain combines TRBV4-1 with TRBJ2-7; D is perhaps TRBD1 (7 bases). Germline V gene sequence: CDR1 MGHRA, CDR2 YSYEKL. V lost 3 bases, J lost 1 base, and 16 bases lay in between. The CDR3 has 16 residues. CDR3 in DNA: TGCGCCAGCAGCCACCTCAGGGGGGATCCTTCCTACGAGCAGTACTTC. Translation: CASSHLRGDPSYEQYF.

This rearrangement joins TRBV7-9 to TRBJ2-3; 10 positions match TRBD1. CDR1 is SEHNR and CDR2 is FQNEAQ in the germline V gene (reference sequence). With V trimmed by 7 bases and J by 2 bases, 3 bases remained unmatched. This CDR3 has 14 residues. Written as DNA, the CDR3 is TGTGCCAGCACCGACAGGGGGCCCACAGATACGCAGTATTTT. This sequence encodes CASTDRGPTDTQYF.

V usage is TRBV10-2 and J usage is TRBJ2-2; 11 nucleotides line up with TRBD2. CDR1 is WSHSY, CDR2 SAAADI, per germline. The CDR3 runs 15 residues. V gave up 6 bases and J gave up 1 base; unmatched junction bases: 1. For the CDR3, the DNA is TGCGCCAGCAGCGGGACTAGCGGGAACACCGGGGAGCTGTTTTTT. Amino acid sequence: CASSGTSGNTGELFF.

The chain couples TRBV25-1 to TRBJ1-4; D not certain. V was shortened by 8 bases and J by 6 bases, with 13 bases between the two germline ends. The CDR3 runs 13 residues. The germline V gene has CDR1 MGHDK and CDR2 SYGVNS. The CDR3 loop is CASRGRVDEKLFF. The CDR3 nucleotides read TGTGCCAGCCGAGGGCGGGTTGATGAAAAACTGTTTTTT.

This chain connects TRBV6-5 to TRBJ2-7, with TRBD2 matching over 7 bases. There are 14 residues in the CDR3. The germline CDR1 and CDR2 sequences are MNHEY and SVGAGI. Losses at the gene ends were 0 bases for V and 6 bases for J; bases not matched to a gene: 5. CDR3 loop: CASSYSAGESEQYF. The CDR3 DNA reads TGTGCCAGCAGTTACTCGGCGGGAGAGTCCGAGCAGTACTTC.

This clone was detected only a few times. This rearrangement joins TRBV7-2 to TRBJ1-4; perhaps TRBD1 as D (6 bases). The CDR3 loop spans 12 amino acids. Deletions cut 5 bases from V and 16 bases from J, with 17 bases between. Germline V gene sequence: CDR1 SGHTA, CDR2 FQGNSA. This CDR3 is CASSPGRGRPFF. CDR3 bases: TGTGCCAGCAGCCCAGGCAGGGGCCGCCCGTTTTTT. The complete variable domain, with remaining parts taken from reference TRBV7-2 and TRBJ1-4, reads GAGVSQSPSNKVTEKGKDVELRCDPISGHTALYWYRQSLGQGLEFLIYFQGNSAPDKSGLPSDRFSAERTGGSVSTLTIQRTQQEDSAVYLCASSPGRGRPFFGSGTQLSVL.

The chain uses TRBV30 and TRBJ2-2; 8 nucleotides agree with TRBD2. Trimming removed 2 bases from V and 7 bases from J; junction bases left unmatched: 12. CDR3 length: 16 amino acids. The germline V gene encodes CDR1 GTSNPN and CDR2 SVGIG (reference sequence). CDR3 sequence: CAWSSYPGGFGGELFF. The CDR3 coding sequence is TGTGCCTGGAGTTCCTATCCGGGAGGGTTCGGCGGGGAGCTGTTTTTT. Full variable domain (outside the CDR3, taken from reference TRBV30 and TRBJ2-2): SQTIHQWPATLVQPVGSPLSLECTVEGTSNPNLYWYRQAAGRGLQLLFYSVGIGQISSEVPQNLSASRPQDRQFILSSKKLLLSDSGFYLCAWSSYPGGFGGELFFGEGSRLTVL.

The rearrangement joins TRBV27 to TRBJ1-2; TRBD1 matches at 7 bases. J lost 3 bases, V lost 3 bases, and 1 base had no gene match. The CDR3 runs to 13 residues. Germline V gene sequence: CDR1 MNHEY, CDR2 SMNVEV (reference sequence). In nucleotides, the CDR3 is TGTGCCAGCAGTTTTGACAGGGACTATGGCTACACCTTC. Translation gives CASSFDRDYGYTF.

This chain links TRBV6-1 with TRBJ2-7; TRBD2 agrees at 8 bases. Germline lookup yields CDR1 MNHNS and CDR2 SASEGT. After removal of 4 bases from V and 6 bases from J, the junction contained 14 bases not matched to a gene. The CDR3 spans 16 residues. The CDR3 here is CASSALTSGVGSEQYF. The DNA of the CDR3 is TGTGCCAGCAGTGCCCTCACTAGCGGCGTGGGTTCCGAGCAGTACTTC.

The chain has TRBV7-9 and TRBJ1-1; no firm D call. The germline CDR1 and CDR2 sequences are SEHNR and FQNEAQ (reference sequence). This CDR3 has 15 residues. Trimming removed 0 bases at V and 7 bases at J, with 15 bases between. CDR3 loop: CASSLASGMVGEAFF. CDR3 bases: TGTGCCAGCAGCTTAGCATCCGGCATGGTGGGTGAAGCTTTCTTT.

The CDR3 DNA is TGTGCCAGCAAAGGACTAGCGGGAGGCCGCACAGATACGCAGTATTTT. As protein: CASKGLAGGRTDTQYF. The rearrangement uses TRBV27 and TRBJ2-3, with TRBD2 identical over 14 bases. The CDR3 covers 16 residues. CDR1 and CDR2 from the germline V gene are MNHEY and SMNVEV (reference sequence). V lost 7 bases, J lost 1 base, and 4 bases stayed unmatched.

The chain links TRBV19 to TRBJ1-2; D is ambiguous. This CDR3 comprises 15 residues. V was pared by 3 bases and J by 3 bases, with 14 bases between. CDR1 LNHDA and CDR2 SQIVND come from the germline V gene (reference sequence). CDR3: CASSMSPDAYYGYTF. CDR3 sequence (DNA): TGTGCCAGTAGTATGAGCCCTGATGCCTACTATGGCTACACCTTC.

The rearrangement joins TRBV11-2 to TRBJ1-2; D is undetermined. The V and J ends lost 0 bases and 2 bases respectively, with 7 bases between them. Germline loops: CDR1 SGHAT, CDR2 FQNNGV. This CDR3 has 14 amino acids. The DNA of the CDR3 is TGTGCCAGCAGCTTAGACGCTCAGAACTATGGCTACACCTTC. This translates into CASSLDAQNYGYTF. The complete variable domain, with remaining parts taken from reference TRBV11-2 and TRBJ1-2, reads EAGVAQSPRYKIIEKRQSVAFWCNPISGHATLYWYQQILGQGPKLLIQFQNNGVVDDSQLPKDRFSAERLKGVDSTLKIQPAKLEDSAVYLCASSLDAQNYGYTFGSGTRLTVV.

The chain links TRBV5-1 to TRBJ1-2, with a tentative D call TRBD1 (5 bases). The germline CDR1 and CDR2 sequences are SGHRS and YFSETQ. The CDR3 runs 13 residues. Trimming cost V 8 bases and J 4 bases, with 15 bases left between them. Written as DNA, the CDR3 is TGCGCCAGTGGGACTCGAGAAGGCTATGGCTACACCTTC. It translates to CASGTREGYGYTF.

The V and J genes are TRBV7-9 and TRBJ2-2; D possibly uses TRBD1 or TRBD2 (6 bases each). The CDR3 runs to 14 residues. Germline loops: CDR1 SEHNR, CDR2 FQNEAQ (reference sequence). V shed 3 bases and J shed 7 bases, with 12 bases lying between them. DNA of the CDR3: TGTGCCAGCAGCTTTTACGGGGGCGGCGGGGAGCTGTTTTTT. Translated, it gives CASSFYGGGGELFF.

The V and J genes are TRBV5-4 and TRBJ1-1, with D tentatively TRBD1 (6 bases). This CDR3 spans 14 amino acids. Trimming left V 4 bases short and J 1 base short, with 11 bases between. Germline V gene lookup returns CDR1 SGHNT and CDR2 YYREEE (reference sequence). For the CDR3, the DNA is TGTGCCAGCAGCGAGACAGGCCGGAACACTGAAGCTTTCTTT. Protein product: CASSETGRNTEAFF.

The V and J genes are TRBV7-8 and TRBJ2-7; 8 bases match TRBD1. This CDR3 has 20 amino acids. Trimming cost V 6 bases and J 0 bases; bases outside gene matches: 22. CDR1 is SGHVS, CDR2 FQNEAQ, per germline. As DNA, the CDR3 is TGTGCCAGCAGACGCGGCAGACCCGGTCAGGGGGCAGGTGGCTCCTACGAGCAGTACTTC. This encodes CASRRGRPGQGAGGSYEQYF.

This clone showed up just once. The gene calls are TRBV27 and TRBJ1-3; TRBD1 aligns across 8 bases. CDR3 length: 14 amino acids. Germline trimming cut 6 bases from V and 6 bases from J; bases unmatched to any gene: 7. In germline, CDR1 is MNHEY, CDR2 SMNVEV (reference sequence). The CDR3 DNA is TGTGCCAGCAGATGGTCGGGACAGGAAAACACCATATATTTT. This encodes CASRWSGQENTIYF.

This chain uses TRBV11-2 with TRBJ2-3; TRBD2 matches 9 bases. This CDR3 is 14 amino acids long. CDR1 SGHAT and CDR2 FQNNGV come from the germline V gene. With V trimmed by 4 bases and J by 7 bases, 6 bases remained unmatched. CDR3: CASSSGGRGHTQYF. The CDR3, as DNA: TGTGCCAGCAGCTCAGGCGGGAGGGGACATACGCAGTATTTT.